A single T cell receptor (beta chain) is shown here with its context. This clone's antigen is unknown. Base-call qualities are not available, and no considerably larger clone is one nucleotide away. These data come from a study of Ad26.COV2.S vaccination and SARS-CoV-2 variants (dated by TCRdb to the early 2020s). Some background on the complete study: Vaccine-arm donors came from COV1001, a multicentre, randomized, double-blind, placebo-controlled phase I-IIa trial of Ad26.COV2.S in healthy adults. Dosing of Ad26.COV2.S was intramuscular, at either 5x10^10 or 1x10^11 viral particles, delivered as one shot or as two shots spaced 56 days apart. Trial participants were randomized into five groups of five, in which low-dose or high-dose Ad26.COV2.S was given once or twice, or placebo was given on both occasions. The TCR-sequenced set comprised about 30 samples: about 19 Ad26.COV2.S vaccine recipients, 5 placebo recipients and 8 SARS-CoV-2 convalescent individuals. Investigators remained blinded to trial group allocation during experiments and outcome assessment. TCRbeta repertoire sequencing was used to assess the specificity and breadth of SARS-CoV-2-reactive T cell receptors after Ad26.COV2.S vaccination.

The immunoSEQ Assay was the method used to sequence TCRbeta CDR3 regions. After extraction, genomic DNA underwent amplification by bias-controlled multiplex PCR, followed by high-throughput sequencing. On the study's bioinformatics: To quantify the absolute abundance of every unique TCRbeta CDR3 region, sequences were collapsed and filtered. Usable DNA was measured by amplifying reference genes present in all nucleated cells, and TCRbeta template counts were normalized to that usable DNA to estimate T cell fraction. Repertoire TCRs were annotated as SARS-CoV-2-specific by exact matching of V gene, CDR3 amino acid sequence and J gene to a known reactive TCR set. The reference SARS-CoV-2 TCR set came from MIRA and was filtered for enrichment in COVID-19-positive ImmuneCODE repertoires, removing public or cross-reactive TCRs. Drawing on the MIRA antigens, annotated TCRs were analysed further at the level of specific ORF or position within ORF. Depth was the summed frequency of annotated unique rearrangements, while breadth was defined as annotated unique rearrangements over total unique productive rearrangements. Two-sided Wilcoxon rank-sum tests were applied when comparing TCR breadth between groups. Imported from immuneACCESS, the table was reduced by TCRdb to in-frame sequences with V and J called. These copies leave out some clones; in studies compared against another copy, an unresolved V gene accounts for under half, and the cause of the remainder is not known. D and trimming were read from the DNA, whereas the V and J calls and clone size are those reported in that table. Present in this sample are roughly 510,000 clones, 87% of which were seen just once. The ten largest clones take up roughly 12% of the sample.

Beyond this particular receptor, the publication reports: The authors noted that the TCR breadth and depth analyses may have underestimated total T cell responses. Vaccine and placebo recipients had comparable non-spike TCR breadth, which fits with the vaccine containing only spike. After vaccination, substantial breadth of spike-specific CD8+ and CD4+ T cell responses was reported. The study lacked the statistical power to compare responses across vaccine doses or regimens. Higher spike-specific TCR breadth was observed in Ad26.COV2.S recipients than in placebo recipients (P = 0.0014).

This specimen's treatment or condition label, interpreted: 19 received Ad26.COV2.S at low or high dose, single or two shots; several received placebo; per-sample allocation not given. Repertoires of vaccine and placebo recipients were sequenced from samples collected on day 63 after the first injection. Cohort 1b enrolled around 23 adults aged 18-55 years at a single site in Boston, USA, between 29 July and 7 August 2020. Ad26.COV2.S consisted of a replication-incompetent adenovirus type 26 vector by which a prefusion-stabilized SARS-CoV-2 spike protein from the original Wuhan strain was expressed. V and J lose 0 bases and 3 bases, and a span of 8 bases separates them. Based on the germline V gene (reference sequence), the CDR1 and CDR2 sequences are GTSNPN and SVGIG. From cysteine to phenylalanine, the CDR3 is 13 amino acids long. Solely the CDR3 DNA is kept, with 39 bases framed from the first base.

The sequenced sample was peripheral blood, obtained in a trial of Ad26.COV2.S vaccine versus placebo. This clonotype was obtained from a person aged 18 to 59 who received the Ad26.COV2.S COVID-19 vaccine or a placebo. This chain joins TRBV30 to TRBJ2-5, with the D gene too uncertain to name. The CDR3 region reads CAWSVGKKETQYF. The DNA sequence is TGTGCCTGGAGTGTGGGCAAGAAAGAGACCCAGTACTTC. Reference TRBV30 and TRBJ2-5 genes cover what lies past the CDR3, so the full variable domain is SQTIHQWPATLVQPVGSPLSLECTVEGTSNPNLYWYRQAAGRGLQLLFYSVGIGQISSEVPQNLSASRPQDRQFILSSKKLLLSDSGFYLCAWSVGKKETQYFGPGTRLLVL.